The 12 T cell receptor beta chains reported below all come from one sample, sequenced in a study of a mutant IDH1 vaccine in newly diagnosed glioma. The sample's time point: baseline, week 1 (first vaccination visit). Treatment reported: pre-vaccination baseline after standard-of-care therapy. TCRdb's copy holds only in-frame clones and misses some; the assay was immunoSEQ multiplex PCR. The sample comprises just under 95,000 clones, 83% of which are singletons, and 7% to 9% rests with the top ten. Sequenced here: PBMCs, sampled from a glioma patient treated with radiotherapy, temozolomide or both. These receptor sequences come from a woman in her fifties or sixties with glioma.

J is TRBJ2-7 and V is TRBV6-1, with D tentatively TRBD1 (5 bases). V shed 4 bases and J shed 6 bases, with 7 bases lying between them. The CDR3 covers 11 residues. Germline V gene sequence: CDR1 MNHNS, CDR2 SASEGT. CDR3 loop: CASSVRAEQYF. The CDR3 DNA is TGTGCCAGCAGTGTCAGGGCCGAGCAGTACTTC.

The J gene is TRBJ1-5, the V gene TRBV28; possibly TRBD1 for D (6 bases). The germline V and J ends were trimmed by 5 bases and 4 bases, with 15 bases remaining between them. Looked up from germline, CDR1 is MDHEN and CDR2 is SYDVKM. This CDR3 region has 15 residues. The chain's CDR3 is CASSLLRDTNQPQHF. Here the CDR3 DNA reads TGTGCCAGCAGTCTTCTCCGGGACACTAATCAGCCCCAGCATTTT. Combining the CDR3 with reference TRBV28 and TRBJ1-5 gives the whole variable domain DVKVTQSSRYLVKRTGEKVFLECVQDMDHENMFWYRQDPGLGLRLIYFSYDVKMKEKGDIPEGYSVSREKKERFSLILESASTNQTSMYLCASSLLRDTNQPQHFGDGTRLSIL.

The rearrangement uses TRBV6-1 and TRBJ2-7; weak D call: TRBD1 (6 bases). Germline assignment: CDR1 MNHNS and CDR2 SASEGT. This CDR3 region has 14 residues. Trimming removed 10 bases at V and 7 bases at J, with 23 bases between. The CDR3 DNA reads TGTGCCACTCTCCAGGGGACCGCTTCTGGGGAGCAGTACTTC. As protein: CATLQGTASGEQYF.

Only one count was recorded for this clone. The chain recombines TRBV19 with TRBJ2-1; TRBD1 or TRBD2 may be the D gene (6 bases each). This CDR3 has 14 amino acids. In germline, CDR1 is LNHDA, CDR2 SQIVND (reference sequence). V was trimmed by 4 bases and J by 5 bases, leaving 12 bases between them. The DNA for the CDR3 is TGTGCCAGTAGTAACCGGGGGCTCGACAATGAGCAGTTCTTC. Translation gives CASSNRGLDNEQFF.

The rearrangement joins TRBV10-1 to TRBJ1-1; 7 positions match TRBD1. The junction had 7 bases not matched to a gene; V was cut back by 5 bases and J by 7 bases. Germline values: CDR1 WNHNN, CDR2 SYGVQD (reference sequence). The CDR3 is 13 amino acids. This CDR3 reads CASSRQGTNEAFF. DNA for the CDR3: TGCGCCAGCAGTAGACAGGGAACTAATGAAGCTTTCTTT.

The gene calls are TRBV28 and TRBJ1-1; 9 nucleotides agree with TRBD1. The CDR3 contains 14 residues. Germline V gene sequence: CDR1 MDHEN, CDR2 SYDVKM. The ends lost 6 bases at V and 5 bases at J; junction bases unmatched: 7. This CDR3 reads CASRATGGQTEAFF. The CDR3 nucleotides are TGTGCCAGCAGAGCGACAGGGGGACAGACTGAAGCTTTCTTT.

The chain carries TRBV5-1 and TRBJ1-1, with TRBD1 matching over 7 bases. This CDR3 region has 15 residues. Trimming cost V 4 bases and J 0 bases; bases outside gene matches: 6. Germline CDR1 and CDR2: SGHRS and YFSETQ. The CDR3: CASSPETGMNTEAFF. In nucleotides, the CDR3 is TGCGCCAGCAGCCCGGAGACAGGGATGAACACTGAAGCTTTCTTT.

The chain joins TRBV19 to TRBJ2-3, with D tentatively TRBD1 or TRBD2 (6 bases each). The length of the CDR3 is 16 residues. V was trimmed by 7 bases and J by 6 bases, leaving 23 bases between them. CDR1 and CDR2 (germline): LNHDA, SQIVND (reference sequence). CDR3 coding DNA: TGTGCCAGTACTGCAGGGGTCGGGGGTCGGAGGGATACGCAGTATTTT. It yields the protein CASTAGVGGRRDTQYF.

The chain combines TRBV28 with TRBJ1-6; 7 bases map to TRBD1. The CDR3 has 14 amino acids. In germline, CDR1 is MDHEN, CDR2 SYDVKM. V lost 6 bases to trimming and J lost 6 bases; unmatched junction nucleotides: 5. Written as DNA, the CDR3 is TGTGCCAGCAGACTGGGACAGATTAATTCACCCCTCCACTTT. It encodes CASRLGQINSPLHF. Together with reference TRBV28 and TRBJ1-6, the CDR3 gives the full variable domain: DVKVTQSSRYLVKRTGEKVFLECVQDMDHENMFWYRQDPGLGLRLIYFSYDVKMKEKGDIPEGYSVSREKKERFSLILESASTNQTSMYLCASRLGQINSPLHFGNGTRLTVT.

The V gene is TRBV6-1, the J gene TRBJ2-7; D is unresolved. V dropped 1 base and J dropped 2 bases, with 9 bases sitting between them. CDR1 and CDR2 from the germline V gene are MNHNS and SASEGT. This CDR3 has 14 residues. As DNA, the CDR3 is TGTGCCAGCAGTGAAGACCGGGCCACCTACGAGCAGTACTTC. The encoded protein is CASSEDRATYEQYF.

This clone appeared a few times. CDR3 sequence reads: CSAWTGEAFF. CDR3 DNA sequence: TGCAGTGCATGGACAGGGGAGGCTTTCTTT. The J gene is TRBJ1-1, the V gene TRBV20-1; 9 bases are a match to TRBD1. Germline trimming cut 6 bases from V and 11 bases from J; bases unmatched to any gene: 4. The CDR3 extends over 10 amino acids. Germline CDR1 reads DFQATT; CDR2 reads SNEGSKA (reference sequence).

The chain is built from TRBV6-5 and TRBJ2-7, with D maybe TRBD1 (7 bases). In germline, CDR1 is MNHEY, CDR2 SVGAGI. Trimming left V 7 bases short and J 3 bases short, with 10 bases between. The CDR3 runs 12 residues. CDR3 residues: CASMQGGYEQYF. CDR3 DNA sequence: TGTGCCAGCATGCAGGGGGGCTACGAGCAGTACTTC.